The next 8 T cell receptor beta chains were all read from a single sample in a study of blood T cell repertoires in COVID-19 (dated by TCRdb to between 2020 and 2021). Library preparation used the immunoSEQ multiplex PCR assay. Not all clones reach the TCRdb copy of this immuneACCESS table, which keeps in-frame sequences only. Checked studies attribute under half of the gap to unresolved V genes and leave the rest unexplained. This sample gives just over 250,000 clones in total; about 81% of them show up just once. 3.5% to 5% of the sample is taken by the ten largest. The sequenced sample consisted of PBMCs or T cells enriched from blood (not recorded which). These receptors originate from a young man with acute COVID-19.

This clone was counted a single time. The CDR3 coding sequence is TGTGCCAGCAGCCAAACTAGCGGGACTTTCAATGAGCAGTTCTTC. Its translation is CASSQTSGTFNEQFF. The V gene is TRBV4-2, the J gene TRBJ2-1, with 10 bases lining up with TRBD2. Germline CDR1 and CDR2: LGHNA and YNFKEQ. Trimming at V came to 2 bases and at J to 6 bases, leaving 4 bases not matched to a gene. This CDR3 spans 15 amino acids.

This sequence joins TRBV5-1 and TRBJ1-4, with D possibly TRBD1 on 5 matching bases. CDR3 length equals 14 residues. CDR1 is SGHRS, CDR2 YFSETQ, per germline. Trimming stripped 6 bases from V and 6 bases from J, with 15 bases between. CDR3 nucleotide sequence: TGCGCCAGCACCGATTCAACAGGTGATGAAAAACTGTTTTTT. The encoded protein is CASTDSTGDEKLFF.

This clone has a single count. V is TRBV7-8 and J is TRBJ1-1, with 7 positions matching TRBD1. CDR3 length: 14 amino acids. Germline V lookup: CDR1 SGHVS, CDR2 FQNEAQ. With 5 bases clipped from V and 0 bases from J, the junction kept 3 bases outside the gene matches. CDR3 DNA sequence: TGTGCCAGCAGCCAACAGGGGATGAACACTGAAGCTTTCTTT. Translated, it gives CASSQQGMNTEAFF.

This sequence joins TRBV15 and TRBJ1-2; D call uncertain. Germline loops: CDR1 LNHNV, CDR2 YYDKDF (reference sequence). The CDR3 sequence is 13 residues long. V gave up 8 bases and J gave up 3 bases, with 13 bases separating them. The CDR3 nucleotides read TGTGCCACCCACAGCGGGGTGGACTATGGCTACACCTTC. Translated: CATHSGVDYGYTF.

The chain joins TRBV18 to TRBJ1-1; 10 nucleotides agree with TRBD1. The germline gives CDR1 KGHSH, CDR2 LQKENI. The CDR3 is 16 amino acids. J was trimmed by 0 bases and V by 6 bases; bases with no gene match: 7. CDR3 nucleotide sequence: TGTGCCAGCTCTTTTCGGGACAGGGGAGTGAACACTGAAGCTTTCTTT. It codes for CASSFRDRGVNTEAFF.

V gene TRBV24-1 combines with J gene TRBJ2-2; D call uncertain. Per germline, CDR1 KGHDR and CDR2 SFDVKD. This CDR3 is 15 amino acids long. Trimming cost V 6 bases and J 1 base, with 11 bases left between them. The DNA for the CDR3 is TGTGCCACCAGTACCCGGCGAGGGAACACCGGGGAGCTGTTTTTT. This gives the protein CATSTRRGNTGELFF.

The chain links TRBV12-2 to TRBJ1-2. TRBV12-2 is a pseudogene. This CDR3 has 11 amino acids. The CDR3 sequence is CASRVMEGYTF. In nucleotides, the CDR3 is TGTGCAAGTCGGGTCATGGAGGGCTACACCTTC.

This chain links TRBV6-4 with TRBJ2-1, with 11 bases fitting TRBD2. The CDR3 runs to 17 residues. CDR1 and CDR2 from the germline V gene are MRHNA and SNTAGT. With V trimmed by 0 bases and J by 9 bases, 10 bases remained unmatched. The CDR3 sequence is CASSDSVAGGHVPEQFF. CDR3 coding DNA: TGTGCCAGCAGTGACTCAGTAGCGGGGGGGCACGTACCTGAGCAGTTCTTC.